Below, 23 T cell receptor beta chains from the same sample are listed, as sequenced in a study of cytomegalovirus exposure and HLA in healthy donors. The repertoire was sequenced with immunoSEQ multiplex PCR; TCRdb's copy has only in-frame clones and lacks some. The sample has hundreds of thousands of clones, approximately 90% seen once. Sequenced: PBMCs. These TCRs come from a woman in her late teens or twenties in good health and CMV-seronegative.

The chain links TRBV5-1 to TRBJ2-7, with D tentatively TRBD2 (5 bases). This CDR3 has 15 amino acids. In germline, CDR1 is SGHRS, CDR2 YFSETQ. Between the trimmed V and J ends, which lost 0 bases and 2 bases, there was a span of 12 bases. For the CDR3, the DNA is TGCGCCAGCAGCTTGGATCTAGGGCGGGCCTACGAGCAGTACTTC. Translated, it gives CASSLDLGRAYEQYF.

This clone appeared once. The V call is TRBV28, the J call TRBJ2-7; 9 positions agree with TRBD2. Germline V gene lookup returns CDR1 MDHEN and CDR2 SYDVKM. Trimming cost V 3 bases and J 0 bases; bases outside gene matches: 3. The CDR3 spans 15 residues. The CDR3 DNA follows: TGTGCCAGCAGTTTGTTGGGACTAGCCTCCTACGAGCAGTACTTC. Its protein is CASSLLGLASYEQYF. Combining the CDR3 with reference TRBV28 and TRBJ2-7 gives the whole variable domain DVKVTQSSRYLVKRTGEKVFLECVQDMDHENMFWYRQDPGLGLRLIYFSYDVKMKEKGDIPEGYSVSREKKERFSLILESASTNQTSMYLCASSLLGLASYEQYFGPGTRLTVT.

This CDR3 is CASSLSSGRGTGELFF. Here the CDR3 DNA reads TGTGCCAGCAGCTTATCTAGCGGGAGGGGCACCGGGGAGCTGTTTTTT. V usage is TRBV7-3 and J usage is TRBJ2-2; TRBD2 matches 12 bases. V shed 2 bases and J 4 bases; nucleotides not matched to a gene: 2. The CDR3 runs to 16 residues. Per germline, CDR1 SGHTA and CDR2 FQGTGA.

This sequence joins TRBV11-2 and TRBJ2-1; D might be TRBD2 (6 bases). The germline V gene encodes CDR1 SGHAT and CDR2 FQNNGV. Trimming pared 1 base from V and 1 base from J, leaving 8 bases between. The CDR3 consists of 15 residues. The CDR3 is CASSLAGVSYNEQFF. CDR3 nucleotides: TGTGCCAGCAGCTTAGCGGGGGTTTCCTACAATGAGCAGTTCTTC. The whole variable domain, filled in from reference TRBV11-2 and TRBJ2-1, reads EAGVAQSPRYKIIEKRQSVAFWCNPISGHATLYWYQQILGQGPKLLIQFQNNGVVDDSQLPKDRFSAERLKGVDSTLKIQPAKLEDSAVYLCASSLAGVSYNEQFFGPGTRLTVL.

This chain joins TRBV5-1 and TRBJ1-1, with 7 bases lining up with TRBD1. Germline-derived CDR1 and CDR2 are SGHRS and YFSETQ. V lost 4 bases and J lost 3; bases outside the gene matches: 3. This CDR3 is built from 13 residues. The CDR3 here is CASSHDRDTEAFF. Here the CDR3 DNA reads TGCGCCAGCAGCCATGACAGGGACACTGAAGCTTTCTTT.

J is TRBJ1-1 and V is TRBV27; D gene ambiguous. This CDR3 region has 15 residues. Trimming left V 4 bases short and J 3 bases short, with 15 bases between. Per germline, CDR1 MNHEY and CDR2 SMNVEV (reference sequence). This CDR3 reads CASSSQTGGDTEAFF. In DNA form, the CDR3 reads TGTGCCAGCAGTTCGCAAACCGGCGGGGACACTGAAGCTTTCTTT.

This clone came up once. The chain combines TRBV18 with TRBJ1-3; no firm D call. The V and J ends lost 6 bases and 0 bases respectively, with 18 bases between them. Germline values: CDR1 KGHSH, CDR2 LQKENI. The CDR3 runs to 17 residues. The CDR3 sequence is CASSPGPQTYSGNTIYF. CDR3 bases: TGTGCCAGCTCCCCAGGTCCTCAAACTTACTCTGGAAACACCATATATTTT.

V is TRBV5-8 and J is TRBJ2-2; no reliable D call. V was trimmed by 3 bases and J by 1 base, leaving 10 bases between them. Germline CDR1 is SGHTS and CDR2 is YDEGEE. This CDR3 region has 15 residues. DNA for the CDR3: TGTGCCAGCAGCTCGCGCCATATGAACACCGGGGAGCTGTTTTTT. As protein: CASSSRHMNTGELFF.

The rearrangement joins TRBV7-9 to TRBJ2-1; 8 bases line up with TRBD2. Trimming cost V 5 bases and J 13 bases; bases outside gene matches: 4. This CDR3 is 11 amino acids long. Germline V gene data show CDR1 as SEHNR and CDR2 as FQNEAQ (reference sequence). The CDR3 DNA is TGTGCCAGCAGCCCGACTAGCGTACAGTTCTTC. This gives the protein CASSPTSVQFF. The variable domain in full, completed from reference TRBV7-9 and TRBJ2-1, reads DTGVSQNPRHKITKRGQNVTFRCDPISEHNRLYWYRQTLGQGPEFLTYFQNEAQLEKSRLLSDRFSAERPKGSFSTLEIQRTEQGDSAMYLCASSPTSVQFFGPGTRLTVL.

V usage is TRBV11-1 and J usage is TRBJ2-1; 8 bases align to TRBD1. Unmatched junction bases numbered 8, after V lost 1 base and J lost 9 bases. The CDR3 loop spans 15 amino acids. Germline assignment: CDR1 SGHAT and CDR2 FQDESV (reference sequence). CDR3 sequence reads: CASSLGLQGEIEQFF. The CDR3 coding sequence is TGTGCCAGCAGCTTAGGCCTACAGGGGGAGATTGAGCAGTTCTTC.

The chain is built from TRBV6-6 and TRBJ1-2, with D possibly being TRBD1 (5 bases). Trimming stripped 8 bases from V and 1 base from J, with 8 bases between. The CDR3 consists of 12 residues. Germline lookup yields CDR1 MNHNY and CDR2 SVGAGI (reference sequence). This CDR3 is CASGRDNYGYTF. CDR3 DNA: TGTGCCAGCGGCAGGGATAACTATGGCTACACCTTC.

The rearrangement uses TRBV11-2 and TRBJ2-7; no definite D call. V lost 3 bases, J lost 2 bases, and 11 bases lay in between. The CDR3 is 14 amino acids. Germline V CDR1 and CDR2: SGHAT, FQNNGV. CDR3 loop: CASSFPTRTYEQYF. As DNA, the CDR3 is TGTGCCAGCAGCTTCCCGACACGTACCTACGAGCAGTACTTC.

This chain connects TRBV6-1 to TRBJ1-5, with TRBD1 matching 8 bases. In germline, CDR1 is MNHNS, CDR2 SASEGT. The CDR3 length is 15 residues. V shed 2 bases, J shed 3 bases, and the junction held 3 bases outside the gene matches. As DNA, the CDR3 is TGTGCCAGCAGTGAAAACAGGGGGGACAATCAGCCCCAGCATTTT. It translates to CASSENRGDNQPQHF.

The chain joins TRBV30 to TRBJ1-1; TRBD1 agrees at 8 bases. V shed 3 bases, J shed 3 bases, and the junction held 6 bases outside the gene matches. The CDR3 totals 14 residues. CDR1 and CDR2 (germline): GTSNPN, SVGIG (reference sequence). The CDR3 sequence: CAWSLPGGYTEAFF. DNA of the CDR3: TGTGCCTGGAGCCTTCCAGGGGGCTACACTGAAGCTTTCTTT.

The chain has TRBV9 and TRBJ2-3; TRBD2 aligns across 7 bases. The CDR3 extends over 15 amino acids. Germline CDR1 and CDR2: SGDLS and YYNGEE. V dropped 2 bases and J dropped 5; count of bases not matched to a gene: 8. CDR3 residues: CASSVNRGVVDTQYF. The CDR3 nucleotides read TGTGCCAGCAGCGTTAATCGGGGGGTTGTAGATACGCAGTATTTT.

This sequence joins TRBV28 and TRBJ2-7; TRBD1 might be the D (5 bases). CDR1 is MDHEN and CDR2 is SYDVKM in the germline V gene. The CDR3 contains 14 residues. The V end lost 8 bases, the J end lost 4 bases, and 18 bases lay between the germline ends. This CDR3 reads CASGNRLGTYEQYF. CDR3 DNA sequence: TGTGCCAGCGGTAACAGGTTGGGAACTTACGAGCAGTACTTC.

V is TRBV27 and J is TRBJ2-7; TRBD2 agrees at 8 bases. V lost 6 bases and J lost 4; bases outside the gene matches: 17. This CDR3 comprises 17 residues. Germline V gene sequence: CDR1 MNHEY, CDR2 SMNVEV (reference sequence). The CDR3 bases are TGTGCCAGCAGACCTGACCCCGGGGGGGGCGAATTATACGAGCAGTACTTC. Protein: CASRPDPGGGELYEQYF.

The genes are TRBV7-8 and TRBJ1-6; D is possibly TRBD1 (5 bases). V was clipped by 3 bases and J by 10 bases, with 16 bases between them. Germline loops: CDR1 SGHVS, CDR2 FQNEAQ. This CDR3 comprises 15 residues. CDR3 region: CASSFARERSSPLHF. The CDR3 coding sequence is TGTGCCAGCAGCTTTGCCAGGGAAAGGTCCTCACCCCTCCACTTT.

Notes on this clone: Other DNA sequences in the sample encode the same CDR3. The gene calls are TRBV19 and TRBJ1-1; 7 bases fit TRBD1. The J segment lost 1 base and the V segment lost 3 bases, leaving 2 bases of the junction unmatched. The germline gives CDR1 LNHDA, CDR2 SQIVND (reference sequence). The CDR3 contains 14 residues. The CDR3 sequence: CASSITGANTEAFF. CDR3 in DNA: TGTGCCAGTAGTATCACAGGGGCGAACACTGAAGCTTTCTTT.

As regards this clone: The identical CDR3 is also encoded by other nucleotide sequences in the sample. The chain employs TRBV5-4 and TRBJ2-3, with D perhaps TRBD1 (6 bases). CDR1 and CDR2 from the germline V gene are SGHNT and YYREEE (reference sequence). The CDR3 is made up of 14 amino acids. Trimming shortened V by 0 bases and J by 1 base, and 6 bases separated the two germline ends. The CDR3 here is CASSLDRGTDTQYF. For the CDR3, the DNA is TGTGCCAGCAGCTTGGACAGGGGCACAGATACGCAGTATTTT.

Details on this clone: Other DNA sequences from this sample encode an identical CDR3 as well. This chain uses TRBV7-9 with TRBJ1-5, with 8 bases lining up with TRBD1. Trimming cost V 2 bases and J 4 bases; bases outside gene matches: 1. Germline V lookup: CDR1 SEHNR, CDR2 FQNEAQ (reference sequence). The CDR3 extends over 14 amino acids. The CDR3 loop is CASSLTGGNQPQHF. The CDR3 DNA reads TGTGCCAGCAGCTTAACAGGGGGTAATCAGCCCCAGCATTTT.

This clone was counted a few times. The V and J genes are TRBV10-1 and TRBJ2-2, with D perhaps TRBD2 (5 bases). V gave up 2 bases and J gave up 4 bases, with 5 bases separating them. This CDR3 comprises 13 residues. CDR1 is WNHNN and CDR2 is SYGVQD in the germline V gene (reference sequence). CDR3 region: CASSESGTGELFF. The CDR3 DNA reads as TGCGCCAGCAGTGAGAGCGGCACCGGGGAGCTGTTTTTT.

The chain couples TRBV7-2 to TRBJ2-3, with 7 bases identical to TRBD2. Looked up from germline, CDR1 is SGHTA and CDR2 is FQGNSA. The J segment lost 4 bases and the V segment lost 5 bases, leaving 3 bases of the junction unmatched. The CDR3 consists of 13 residues. The CDR3 region is CASSRTSADTQYF. The DNA of the CDR3 is TGTGCCAGCAGCCGCACTAGCGCAGATACGCAGTATTTT.